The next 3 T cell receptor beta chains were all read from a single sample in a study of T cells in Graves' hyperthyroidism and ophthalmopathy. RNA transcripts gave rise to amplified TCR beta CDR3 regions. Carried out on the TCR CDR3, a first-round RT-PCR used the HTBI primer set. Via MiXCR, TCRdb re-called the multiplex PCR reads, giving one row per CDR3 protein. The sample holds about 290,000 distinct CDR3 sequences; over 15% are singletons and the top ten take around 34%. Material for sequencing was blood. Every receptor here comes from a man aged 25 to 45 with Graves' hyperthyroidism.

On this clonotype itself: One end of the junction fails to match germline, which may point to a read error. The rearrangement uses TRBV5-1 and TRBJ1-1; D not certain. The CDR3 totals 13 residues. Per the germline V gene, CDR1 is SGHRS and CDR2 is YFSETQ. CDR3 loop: CASSLERSTGAFF. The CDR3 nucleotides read TGCGCCAGCAGCTTGGAGCGGAGCACTGGAGCTTTCTTT.

The CDR3 nucleotides are TGTGCCACCAGCAGAGATTTCAGGGGAGGCCAGCCCCAGCATTTT. This codes for CATSRDFRGGQPQHF. The chain couples TRBV15 to TRBJ1-5; a weak D match, TRBD1 (6 bases). The CDR3 spans 15 residues. Trimming pared 0 bases from V and 7 bases from J, leaving 13 bases between. CDR1 is LNHNV, CDR2 YYDKDF, per germline (reference sequence).

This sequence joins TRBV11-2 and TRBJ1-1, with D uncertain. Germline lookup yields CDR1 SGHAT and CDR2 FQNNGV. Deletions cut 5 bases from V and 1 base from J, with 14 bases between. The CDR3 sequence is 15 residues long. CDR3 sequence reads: CASSPPGVGNTEAFF. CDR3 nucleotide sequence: TGTGCCAGCAGCCCCCCCGGGGTAGGGAACACTGAAGCTTTCTTT.